The following is a T cell receptor (beta chain) sequence with its context. The data were obtained in a study of T cell responses to AZD1222 COVID-19 vaccine. Profiled with immunoSEQ multiplex PCR; TCRdb holds only in-frame clones, not every one. The sample records around 100,000 clones, 70% to 90% being singletons. Germline loops: CDR1 GTSNPN, CDR2 SVGIG (reference sequence). This CDR3 has 17 residues. V lost 3 bases to trimming and J lost 2 bases, with 22 bases between them. The specimen comprised peripheral blood, sampled 28 days after the second AZD1222 dose. This chain connects TRBV30 to TRBJ1-2, with a tentative D call TRBD1 (5 bases). The TCR was taken from an adult who received the AZD1222 COVID-19 vaccine. The CDR3 bases are TGTGCCTGGAGGCCATTGACAATTCCCGGGGCCAACTATGGCTACACCTTC. Translation: CAWRPLTIPGANYGYTF.